This T cell receptor (beta chain) was observed in a study of PD-1 blockade in mismatch repair-deficient tumors. In the case of this clone: Its antigen remains unidentified.

Study-level findings and limits: Rapid post-treatment expansion, then contraction, generally preceding radiologic response, marked tumor-resident clones.

Data came from immunoSEQ multiplex PCR; TCRdb stores just in-frame clones and leaves some out. Of some 110,000 clones in the sample, 65% to 80% were seen once. V lost 0 bases and J 6 bases, leaving 12 bases between the germline ends. The CDR3 runs 15 residues. The germline gives CDR1 SGHAT, CDR2 FQNNGV. TCRs were sequenced from a few patients responding to pembrolizumab. Sample: peripheral blood, taken more than 58 weeks after starting pembrolizumab. The TCR originated in an adult with mismatch repair-deficient cancer. The rearrangement uses TRBV11-2 and TRBJ2-1; D is possibly TRBD2 (6 bases). As DNA, the CDR3 is TGTGCCAGCAGCTTAGAGAGCGGGTCGGGCAATGAGCAGTTCTTC. Its translation: CASSLESGSGNEQFF. The full variable domain, in which reference TRBV11-2 and TRBJ2-1 provide the parts outside the CDR3, is EAGVAQSPRYKIIEKRQSVAFWCNPISGHATLYWYQQILGQGPKLLIQFQNNGVVDDSQLPKDRFSAERLKGVDSTLKIQPAKLEDSAVYLCASSLESGSGNEQFFGPGTRLTVL.